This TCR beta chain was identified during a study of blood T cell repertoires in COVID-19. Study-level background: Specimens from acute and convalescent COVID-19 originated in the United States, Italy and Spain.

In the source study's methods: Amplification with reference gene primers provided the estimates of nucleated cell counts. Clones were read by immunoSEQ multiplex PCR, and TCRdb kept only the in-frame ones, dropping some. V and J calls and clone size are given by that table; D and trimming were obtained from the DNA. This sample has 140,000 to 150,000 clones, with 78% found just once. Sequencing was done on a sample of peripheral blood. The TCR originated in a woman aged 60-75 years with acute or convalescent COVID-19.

For the CDR3, the DNA is TGCAGCGTTGGGAGGACAGGCTCCTACGAGCAGTACTTC. This codes for CSVGRTGSYEQYF. The chain is built from TRBV29-1 and TRBJ2-7, with TRBD1 matching 7 bases. In germline, CDR1 is SQVTM, CDR2 ANQGSEA. Unmatched junction bases numbered 3, after V lost 4 bases and J lost 0 bases. The CDR3 has 13 amino acids.